The present TCR beta chain was sequenced within a study of T-cell memory formation after mild COVID-19. Study summary: TCR clustering was largely donor specific.

This clonotype was seen a handful of times. Its antigen is as yet unknown. Study-level findings and limits: The appearance of some responding clones in pre-infection memory suggested that cross-reactive memory joined.

From 5'RACE with constant-segment primers came TCR alpha and TCR beta cDNA libraries that carried sample barcodes and UMIs. Each CDR3 protein gets one entry after TCRdb re-called the 5' RACE reads with MiXCR. The data hold 350,000 to 450,000 distinct CDR3 sequences, with 25% to 30% observed a single time. CDR3 length equals 14 residues. Germline CDR1 reads LGHDT; CDR2 reads YNNKEL (reference sequence). V was clipped by 1 base and J by 4 bases, with 11 bases between them. The receptor was derived from an adult woman who had mild COVID-19 (a few samples of this study predate the infection). Cell type and time point are not known. Sequenced material: PBMCs or a T cell subset sorted from them (not recorded which). The chain recombines TRBV3-1 with TRBJ2-7; possibly TRBD2 for D (6 bases). CDR3 residues: CASSQGRAGYEQYF. CDR3 nucleotides: TGTGCCAGCAGCCAAGGGCGCGCGGGATACGAGCAGTACTTC.